What follows are 4 T cell receptor beta chains derived from one specimen sequenced in a study of T cell changes during pregnancy in multiple sclerosis. This table comes from immunoSEQ multiplex PCR, and its TCRdb copy is limited to in-frame clones, with some not included. The table lists some 54,000 clones, around 93% of them singletons, with 1.8% in the top ten. Sequencing was performed on peripheral blood, taken after pregnancy. The source is a female donor with multiple sclerosis, enrolled in a pregnancy study.

The chain employs TRBV27 and TRBJ1-1, with a weak D call TRBD1 (6 bases). The V end lost 2 bases, the J end lost 4 bases, and 17 bases lay between the germline ends. This CDR3 is built from 16 residues. Germline V gives CDR1 MNHEY, CDR2 SMNVEV (reference sequence). The DNA for the CDR3 is TGTGCCAGCAGTTTAAAGGGGTCTCCAGGGGCCACTGAAGCTTTCTTT. Encoded protein: CASSLKGSPGATEAFF.

The rearrangement links TRBV6-6 to TRBJ2-3; TRBD1 matches 7 bases. The length of the CDR3 is 13 residues. Looked up from germline, CDR1 is MNHNY and CDR2 is SVGAGI (reference sequence). V gave up 6 bases and J gave up 4 bases; unmatched junction bases: 4. The CDR3 spells CASSRQGPDTQYF. CDR3 coding DNA: TGTGCCAGCAGCCGACAGGGACCAGATACGCAGTATTTT.

The chain couples TRBV7-2 to TRBJ1-5, with 9 bases that match TRBD1. The CDR3 is 15 amino acids. V shed 5 bases, J shed 2 bases, and the junction held 4 bases outside the gene matches. The germline CDR1 and CDR2 sequences are SGHTA and FQGNSA. Here the CDR3 DNA reads TGTGCCAGCAGCCCGGACAGGGGACGCAATCAGCCCCAGCATTTT. Its translation: CASSPDRGRNQPQHF.

CDR3 loop: CASSSGGSNTEAFF. The DNA of the CDR3 is TGTGCCAGCAGCTCCGGCGGGTCAAACACTGAAGCTTTCTTT. The V gene is TRBV7-8, the J gene TRBJ1-1; D remains unclear. Looked up from germline, CDR1 is SGHVS and CDR2 is FQNEAQ. V lost 4 bases and J 2 bases, leaving 11 bases between the germline ends. This CDR3 contains 14 residues.